The 14 T cell receptor beta chains presented below share a single source sample, sequenced in a study of T-cell reconstitution after alpha-beta-depleted transplantation in children. The TCRbeta library was prepared with unique molecular identifiers. TCRdb called the PCR reads again in MiXCR, with one record for every CDR3 protein. The sample includes roughly 200,000 distinct CDR3 sequences, roughly 8.3% of them seen just once. The starting material was PBMCs, mostly from graft donor cells, obtained 360 days after TCRalphabeta/CD19-depleted stem cell transplant. These receptors all come from a male patient aged 2-15 years who had a stem cell transplant for acute myeloid leukemia, so the T cells may come from the graft donor.

This chain connects TRBV6-2 or TRBV6-3 to TRBJ2-2; 8 bases are shared with TRBD1. V gave up 7 bases and J gave up 2 bases; unmatched junction bases: 6. Germline-derived CDR1 and CDR2 are MNHEY and SVGEGT. The CDR3 spans 15 residues. CDR3 in amino acids: CASTRTGTNTGELFF. The CDR3 coding sequence is TGTGCCAGCACACGGACAGGGACAAACACCGGGGAGCTGTTTTTT.

This clonotype has only a few counts. V and J are TRBV12-3 or TRBV12-4 and TRBJ2-3; 8 bases are shared with TRBD2. The CDR3 has 18 amino acids. The junction had 11 bases not matched to a gene; V was cut back by 2 bases and J by 1 base. The CDR3 region is CASSLSTSGLPGTDTQYF. Written as DNA, the CDR3 is TGTGCCAGCAGTTTAAGCACTAGCGGCCTACCGGGCACAGATACGCAGTATTTT.

This clonotype was detected only a few times. V is TRBV7-2 and J is TRBJ2-1; D not certain. Trimming left V 2 bases short and J 0 bases short, with 8 bases between. The CDR3 sequence is 15 residues long. Germline CDR1 reads SGHTA; CDR2 reads FQGNSA. As DNA, the CDR3 is TGTGCCAGCAGCTTAACTCCCGGCTCCTACAATGAGCAGTTCTTC. Its protein product is CASSLTPGSYNEQFF.

The rearrangement joins TRBV5-6 to TRBJ2-4, with TRBD2 matching over 9 bases. The germline V gene encodes CDR1 SGHDT and CDR2 YYEEEE. The junction had 10 bases not matched to a gene; V was cut back by 5 bases and J by 10 bases. The CDR3 totals 14 residues. The CDR3 nucleotides are TGTGCCAGCAGTCCGACTAGCGGAGGAGGGATTCAGTACTTC. Protein: CASSPTSGGGIQYF.

This clonotype was detected ten times or more. As DNA, the CDR3 is TGTGCCACCAGTGATTCCCCCTGGCCAGATACGCAGTATTTT. This gives the protein CATSDSPWPDTQYF. The rearrangement links TRBV24-1 to TRBJ2-3; D call uncertain. Germline V gene data show CDR1 as KGHDR and CDR2 as SFDVKD. The CDR3 is made up of 14 amino acids. The germline V and J ends were trimmed by 2 bases and 4 bases, with 9 bases remaining between them.

In this sample, this clonotype turned up a few times. The chain joins TRBV12-3 or TRBV12-4 to TRBJ1-2; D gene ambiguous. V lost 7 bases and J lost 2, with 11 bases in between. The CDR3 loop spans 13 amino acids. CDR3: CASNQLGNYGYTF. The CDR3 nucleotides read TGTGCCAGCAACCAACTAGGGAACTATGGCTACACCTTC.

There are many counts of this clonotype. The CDR3: CASSYSYQFGELFF. CDR3 DNA sequence: TGTGCCAGCAGTTACTCCTATCAATTCGGGGAGCTGTTTTTT. The genes are TRBV6-5 and TRBJ2-2, with D hard to call. There are 14 residues in the CDR3. Per the germline V gene, CDR1 is MNHEY and CDR2 is SVGAGI. V was cut by 0 bases and J by 7 bases, with 9 bases left in between.

To note about this clonotype: Since a much larger clone is just one base distant, this may be a read error. The CDR3 carries no conserved terminal phenylalanine or tryptophan, so it likely arises from a read error. This chain uses TRBV9 with TRBJ1-1, with D hard to call. CDR1 SGDLS and CDR2 YYNGEE come from the germline V gene. The length of the CDR3 is 13 residues. V dropped 3 bases and J dropped 1 base, with 7 bases sitting between them. CDR3 in DNA: TGTGCCAGCAGCGCGGACGAGAACACTGAAGCTTTCTGT. It codes for CASSADENTEAFC.

Remarks on this clonotype: In this CDR3 the conserved last residue, phenylalanine or tryptophan, is missing, so a read error is likely. This chain joins TRBV4-3 and TRBJ2-7, with D unclear. Germline V gives CDR1 LGHNA, CDR2 YSLEER. The CDR3 covers 15 residues. The V and J ends lost 0 bases and 1 base respectively, with 10 bases between them. The DNA of the CDR3 is TGCGCCAGCAGCCAAGATCCCGCACAGTCCTACGAGCAGTACCTC. Protein: CASSQDPAQSYEQYL.

This clonotype was seen only a few times. J is TRBJ1-1 and V is TRBV29-1, with unresolved D. CDR3 length equals 11 residues. V was cut by 5 bases and J by 4 bases, with 8 bases left in between. CDR1 and CDR2 (germline): SQVTM, ANQGSEA. CDR3 bases: TGCAGCGTTAAGGGTAGCACTGAAGCTTTCTTT. This encodes CSVKGSTEAFF.

This clonotype was found a few times. The CDR3 protein is CASSRRGQDEQYV. The CDR3 DNA is TGTGCCAGCAGCCGCAGGGGGCAGGACGAGCAGTACGTC. V is TRBV3-1 and J is TRBJ2-7; 8 bases map to TRBD1. This CDR3 comprises 13 residues. J gave up 5 bases and V 4 bases, and 4 bases lay outside the gene matches. The germline V gene has CDR1 LGHDT and CDR2 YNNKEL (reference sequence).

The rearrangement uses TRBV19 and TRBJ1-1; 7 positions match TRBD1. The CDR3 is made up of 14 amino acids. Germline V gives CDR1 LNHDA, CDR2 SQIVND (reference sequence). The junction had 8 bases not matched to a gene; V was cut back by 7 bases and J by 3 bases. CDR3 DNA: TGTGCCAGTACCAAGACAGGGTTGGACACTGAAGCTTTCTTT. This sequence encodes CASTKTGLDTEAFF.

A few counts support this clonotype. The CDR3 region has the DNA TGTGCCAGCAGCTTTCCAAATGCACCCCTAGCGCACAATTACAATGAGCAGTTCTTC. Protein product: CASSFPNAPLAHNYNEQFF. The V gene is TRBV5-6, the J gene TRBJ2-1; possibly TRBD2 for D (6 bases). V was cut by 2 bases and J by 4 bases, with 25 bases left in between. The CDR3 covers 19 residues. Looked up from germline, CDR1 is SGHDT and CDR2 is YYEEEE.

This chain links TRBV12-5 with TRBJ2-1, with D possibly matching TRBD2 (7 bases). Trimming left V 0 bases short and J 2 bases short, with 11 bases between. The CDR3 runs to 16 residues. Germline V gene lookup returns CDR1 LGHNT and CDR2 FRNRAP. CDR3 loop: CASGLVRGAAYNEQFF. The CDR3 coding sequence is TGTGCTAGTGGTTTGGTACGGGGGGCGGCCTACAATGAGCAGTTCTTC.